The clone carrying this TCR beta chain was seen only a few times. The antigen is not known. Mouse germline and gene names are used. The data are from a study of CD8+ T cells in alopecia areata. Whole-study results and caveats: Besides other cells, scalp samples also yield sequences of resident alphabeta T cells from normal skin.

Researchers sorted pooled cutaneous lymph node cells on the basis of CD4, CD8alpha, NKG2D, NKG2ACE and other markers. Extraction and reverse transcription of RNA yielded cDNA as the sequencing template. Generated by immunoSEQ multiplex PCR, the TCRdb table keeps only in-frame clones and is missing some. Observed in the sample are about 270,000 clones, none of them singletons. The material sequenced was CD4+ T cells sorted from a lymph node. The origin of this receptor is a C3H/HeJ mouse with alopecia areata. The strain's MHC haplotype is H2-k.

CDR3 DNA, as far as it was read: TGTGCCAGCAGTCAACAGGGGGCCCATAATTCGCCC. As protein: CASSQQGAHNSP. The entire CDR3 reads CASSQQGAHNSPLYF. The V and J genes are TRBV19 and TRBJ1-6, with 9 bases aligning to TRBD1. The observed sequence ends 3 residues before the CDR3 terminus, with the missing tail filled in from the germline J gene. TRBJ1-6 is known as an ORF, though its function is uncertain. CDR1 is FNHDT and CDR2 is SITEND in the germline V gene (reference sequence). V dropped 4 bases and J dropped 5; count of bases not matched to a gene: 4. This CDR3 spans 15 amino acids.